This T cell receptor (beta chain) was retrieved from a study of blood T cells in healthy people across ages. With a J-beta primer mix and a sample-barcoded 5' primer, a second PCR ran about 7 to 12 cycles. From the 5' RACE reads, TCRdb called clonotypes with MiXCR, one entry per CDR3 protein. The data hold around 1.5 million distinct CDR3 sequences, with around 35% observed a single time. This CDR3 is 14 amino acids long. Germline loops: CDR1 ENHRY, CDR2 SYGVKD. Between the trimmed V and J ends, which lost 4 bases and 3 bases, there was a span of 10 bases. Sequenced input: blood. The receptor's source is a woman between 25 and 40 years old in good health. This rearrangement joins TRBV10-3 to TRBJ2-1; D unresolved. The CDR3 sequence is CAISVDGYYNEQFF. In DNA form, the CDR3 reads TGTGCCATCAGTGTAGATGGATACTACAATGAGCAGTTCTTC.